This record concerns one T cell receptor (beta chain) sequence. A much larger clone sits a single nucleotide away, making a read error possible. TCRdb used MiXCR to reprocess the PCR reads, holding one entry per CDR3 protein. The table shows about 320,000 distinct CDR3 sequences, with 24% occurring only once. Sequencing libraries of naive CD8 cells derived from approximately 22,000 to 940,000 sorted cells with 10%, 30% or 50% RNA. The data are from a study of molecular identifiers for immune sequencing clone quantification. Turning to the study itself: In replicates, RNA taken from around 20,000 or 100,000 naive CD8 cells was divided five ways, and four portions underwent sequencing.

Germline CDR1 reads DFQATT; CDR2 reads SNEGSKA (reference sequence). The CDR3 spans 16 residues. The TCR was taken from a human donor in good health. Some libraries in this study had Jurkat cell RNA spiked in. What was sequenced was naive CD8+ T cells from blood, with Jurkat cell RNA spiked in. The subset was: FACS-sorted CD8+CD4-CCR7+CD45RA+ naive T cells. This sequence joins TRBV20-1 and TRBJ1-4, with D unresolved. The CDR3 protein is CSARDDGGTDFEKQFF. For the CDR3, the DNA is TGCAGTGCTAGAGACGATGGAGGAACAGACTTCGAAAAACAGTTTTTT.